The 12 T cell receptor beta chains in this list originate from one sample, sequenced in a study of cytomegalovirus exposure and HLA in healthy donors. The PCR contained 60 Vbeta and 13 Jbeta primers. The method was immunoSEQ multiplex PCR; TCRdb's version includes in-frame clones alone and lacks a portion of them. Of about 89,000 clones detected, around 77% appear once; the ten largest clones hold approximately 3.7%. Specimen: PBMCs. Receptor source: a man under 40 in good health and CMV-seronegative.

The CDR3 protein is CASSLAGDTSRYEQYF. CDR3 sequence (DNA): TGTGCCAGCAGCTTAGCCGGGGACACCTCACGCTACGAGCAGTACTTC. This rearrangement joins TRBV7-9 to TRBJ2-7, with D perhaps matching TRBD1 (6 bases). Trimming removed 0 bases at V and 3 bases at J, with 15 bases between. The CDR3 consists of 16 residues. The germline CDR1 and CDR2 sequences are SEHNR and FQNEAQ (reference sequence).

This chain uses TRBV6-1 with TRBJ1-1; D is ambiguous. Trimming left V 2 bases short and J 3 bases short, with 7 bases between. Germline lookup yields CDR1 MNHNS and CDR2 SASEGT. CDR3 length: 13 residues. CDR3 nucleotide sequence: TGTGCCAGCAGTGAACAGTTACACACTGAAGCTTTCTTT. The encoded protein is CASSEQLHTEAFF.

This chain uses TRBV29-1 with TRBJ1-1; TRBD1 aligns across 11 bases. The CDR3 consists of 13 residues. CDR1 is SQVTM, CDR2 ANQGSEA, per germline. The J segment lost 4 bases and the V segment lost 4 bases, leaving 2 bases of the junction unmatched. The CDR3 sequence: CSVAGTGGTEAFF. Here the CDR3 DNA reads TGCAGCGTTGCTGGGACAGGGGGCACTGAAGCTTTCTTT.

The rearrangement links TRBV11-3 to TRBJ1-5; 8 bases are a match to TRBD1. Germline CDR1 is SGHNT and CDR2 is YENEEA. Trimming removed 0 bases from V and 2 bases from J; junction bases left unmatched: 6. This CDR3 is 17 amino acids long. The CDR3 loop reads CASSLDGQGNRNQPQHF. The CDR3 region has the DNA TGTGCCAGCAGCTTAGACGGACAGGGAAATCGCAATCAGCCCCAGCATTTT.

A note on this clone: Other DNA variants within this sample encode the same CDR3. The chain employs TRBV6-5 and TRBJ1-2, with D maybe TRBD1 (6 bases). The CDR3 is 13 amino acids. Trimming stripped 6 bases from V and 8 bases from J, with 16 bases between. Germline CDR1 reads MNHEY; CDR2 reads SVGAGI. The CDR3 DNA follows: TGTGCCAGCAGCACAGGGTATCGGAACGGCTACACCTTC. Translation gives CASSTGYRNGYTF.

V usage is TRBV6-1 and J usage is TRBJ2-3, with 9 bases lining up with TRBD1. The CDR3 covers 15 residues. Germline V gene lookup returns CDR1 MNHNS and CDR2 SASEGT. The V and J ends lost 6 bases and 3 bases, in that order; junction bases with no gene match: 7. CDR3 in amino acids: CASSIQGTGTDTQYF. The DNA of the CDR3 is TGTGCCAGCAGCATACAAGGGACAGGGACAGATACGCAGTATTTT.

V is TRBV7-2 and J is TRBJ2-5; D perhaps matches TRBD2 (6 bases). The CDR3 is made up of 15 amino acids. CDR1 is SGHTA, CDR2 FQGNSA, per germline. Trimming took 7 bases from V and 2 from J, leaving 17 bases between them. The CDR3 region is CASIQNSGQQETQYF. CDR3 in DNA: TGTGCCAGCATCCAGAATAGCGGCCAACAAGAGACCCAGTACTTC.

The sample holds a few counts of this clone. The V and J genes are TRBV5-6 and TRBJ1-6; 7 bases agree with TRBD1. The CDR3 is 17 residues long. In germline, CDR1 is SGHDT, CDR2 YYEEEE. After removal of 0 bases from V and 4 bases from J, the junction contained 7 bases not matched to a gene. This chain's CDR3 is CASSLVTGTDYNSPLHF. CDR3 sequence (DNA): TGTGCCAGCAGCTTGGTGACCGGGACAGATTATAATTCACCCCTCCACTTT.

This rearrangement joins TRBV5-8 to TRBJ1-5; D call uncertain. The CDR3 contains 16 residues. V was cut by 0 bases and J by 4 bases, with 14 bases left in between. Germline V gives CDR1 SGHTS, CDR2 YDEGEE. The CDR3 here is CASSLGSGEENQPQHF. The CDR3 coding sequence is TGTGCCAGCAGCTTGGGAAGTGGGGAGGAAAATCAGCCCCAGCATTTT.

This clone was detected only a few times. V is TRBV19 and J is TRBJ2-1; TRBD2 matches at 15 bases. The germline V gene has CDR1 LNHDA and CDR2 SQIVND (reference sequence). This CDR3 region has 18 residues. The trim removed 5 bases at V and 0 bases at J, leaving 5 bases unmatched. Here the CDR3 DNA reads TGTGCCAGTAGTGTAGGACTAGCGGGAGGGAGCTCCTACAATGAGCAGTTCTTC. It is translated as CASSVGLAGGSSYNEQFF.

This clone showed up just a few times. Other nucleotide sequences in the sample specify the same CDR3. This sequence joins TRBV18 and TRBJ1-2; 7 bases are a match to TRBD1. The ends lost 6 bases at V and 2 bases at J; junction bases unmatched: 6. CDR1 and CDR2 from the germline V gene are KGHSH and LQKENI. The CDR3 is 14 residues long. CDR3 coding DNA: TGTGCCAGCTCGCCGGGACAGTCAAACTATGGCTACACCTTC. This translates into CASSPGQSNYGYTF. Drawing the rest from reference TRBV18 and TRBJ1-2, the complete variable domain is NAGVMQNPRHLVRRRGQEARLRCSPMKGHSHVYWYRQLPEEGLKFMVYLQKENIIDESGMPKERFSAEFPKEGPSILRIQQVVRGDSAAYFCASSPGQSNYGYTFGSGTRLTVV.

The chain couples TRBV2 to TRBJ2-7, with 11 bases that match TRBD2. The CDR3 runs to 16 residues. Losses at the gene ends were 6 bases for V and 1 base for J; bases not matched to a gene: 8. The germline gives CDR1 SNHLY, CDR2 FYNNEI. The CDR3 sequence is CASRRSSGGASYEQYF. The DNA for the CDR3 is TGTGCCAGCAGACGGAGTAGCGGGGGGGCTTCCTACGAGCAGTACTTC.